This T cell receptor beta chain came from a study of T cell repertoires in cytomegalovirus infection. Overall study: It can be stated that public TCR beta signatures indicated CMV infection as well as a matching HLA type. Findings and limits, study-wide: Ex vivo responses were dominated by HLA-C-restricted CMV-specific TCR beta clonotypes.

MiXCR, run by TCRdb on the reads, gives a single entry per CDR3 protein. The sample has roughly 280,000 distinct CDR3 sequences, roughly 13% seen once. About this clonotype: Antigen unknown.

Germline CDR1 is MNHEY and CDR2 is SVGAGI. The CDR3 runs 14 residues. V was shortened by 6 bases and J by 3 bases, with 14 bases between the two germline ends. Sequencing was performed on PBMCs. V and J are TRBV6-5 and TRBJ1-2; TRBD1 is a possible D gene (5 bases). This clonotype originated in a human donor in good health (CMV status not recorded). Some clones in this sample may be carry-over from other donors' samples. The CDR3 protein is CASRSGGSDYGYTF. The CDR3 DNA sequence: TGTGCCAGCAGATCGGGGGGTTCGGACTATGGCTACACCTTC.